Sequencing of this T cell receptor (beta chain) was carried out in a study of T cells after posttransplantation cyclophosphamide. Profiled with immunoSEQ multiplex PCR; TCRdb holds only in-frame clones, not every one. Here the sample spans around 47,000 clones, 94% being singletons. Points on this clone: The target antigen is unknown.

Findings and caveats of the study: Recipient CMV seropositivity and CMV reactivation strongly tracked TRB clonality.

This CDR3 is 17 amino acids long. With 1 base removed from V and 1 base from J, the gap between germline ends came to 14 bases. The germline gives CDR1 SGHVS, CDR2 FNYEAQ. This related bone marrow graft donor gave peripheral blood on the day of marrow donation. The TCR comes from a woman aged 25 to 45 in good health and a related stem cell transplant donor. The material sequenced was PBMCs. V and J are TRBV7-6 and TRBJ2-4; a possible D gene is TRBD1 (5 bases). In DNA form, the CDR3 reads TGTGCCAGCAGCTTAGGCCCCTCAAGGGGTGCCAAAAACATTCAGTACTTC. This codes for CASSLGPSRGAKNIQYF.